The present T cell receptor beta chain was sequenced within a study of T cells expressing NK-cell markers. In the study overall: Cells sorted as CD3+CD56+NKG2C+, CD3+CD56+NKG2C- and CD3+CD56-NKG2C+ T cells supplied the TCR beta repertoires.

In the case of this clonotype: The antigen is not known.

From the 5' RACE reads, TCRdb lists one entry per CDR3 protein and no DNA. In all, the sample yields 200,000 to 300,000 distinct CDR3 sequences. Study findings and constraints: The contribution of dominant NKG2C+ clonotypes to CD8+ T cells in about 6 donors was roughly 1.0-7.5%.

The germline gives CDR1 SGHRS, CDR2 YFSETQ. The CDR3 is made up of 17 amino acids. The V call is TRBV5-1, the J call TRBJ2-1; the D call of TRBD2 rests on TCRdb alone, since no DNA is present to check it. This sequence was found in a man between 18 and 35 years old in good health. Sequencing input: blood T cells: a sorted CD56 or NKG2C T cell subset, CD4+ or CD8+ T cells, or bulk PBMC T cells (not recorded which). The CDR3 spells CASSEQGLAGVVNEQFF.